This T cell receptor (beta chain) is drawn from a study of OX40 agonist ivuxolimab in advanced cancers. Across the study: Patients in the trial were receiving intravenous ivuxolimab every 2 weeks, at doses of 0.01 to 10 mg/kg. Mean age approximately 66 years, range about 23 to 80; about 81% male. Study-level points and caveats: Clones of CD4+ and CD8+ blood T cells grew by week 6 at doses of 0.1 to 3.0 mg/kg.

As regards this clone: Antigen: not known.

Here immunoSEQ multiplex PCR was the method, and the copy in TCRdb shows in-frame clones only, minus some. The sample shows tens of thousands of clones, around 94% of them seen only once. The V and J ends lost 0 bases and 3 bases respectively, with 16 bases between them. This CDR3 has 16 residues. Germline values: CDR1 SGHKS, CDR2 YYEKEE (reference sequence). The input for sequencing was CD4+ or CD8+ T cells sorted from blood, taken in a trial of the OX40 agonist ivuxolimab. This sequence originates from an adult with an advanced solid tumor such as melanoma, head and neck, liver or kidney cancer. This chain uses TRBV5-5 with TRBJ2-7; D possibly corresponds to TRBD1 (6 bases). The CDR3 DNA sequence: TGTGCCAGCAGCTTGGCTAAGGGACATGACGTCTACGAGCAGTACTTC. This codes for CASSLAKGHDVYEQYF.